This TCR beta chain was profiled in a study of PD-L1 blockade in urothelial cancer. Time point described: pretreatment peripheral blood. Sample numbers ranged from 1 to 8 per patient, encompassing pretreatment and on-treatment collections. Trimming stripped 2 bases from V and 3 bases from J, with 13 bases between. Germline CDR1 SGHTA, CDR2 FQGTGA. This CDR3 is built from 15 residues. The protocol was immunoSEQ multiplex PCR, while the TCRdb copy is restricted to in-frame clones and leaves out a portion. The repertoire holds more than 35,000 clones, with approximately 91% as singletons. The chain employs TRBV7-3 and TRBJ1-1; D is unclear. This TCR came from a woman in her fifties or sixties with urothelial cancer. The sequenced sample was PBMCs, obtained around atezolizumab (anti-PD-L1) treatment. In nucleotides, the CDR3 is TGTGCCAGCAGCTTAGATGCGGGCCGGGACACTGAAGCTTTCTTT. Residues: CASSLDAGRDTEAFF.